The 32 T cell receptor beta chains presented below share a single source sample, sequenced in a study of cytomegalovirus exposure and HLA in healthy donors (dated by TCRdb to about 2017). Library method: the immunoSEQ multiplex PCR assay. The multiplex PCR relied on a mix of 60 forward primers for TCR Vbeta segments and 13 reverse primers for TCR Jbeta segments. This is the immuneACCESS table as TCRdb keeps it, with only in-frame sequences that have V and J called. A part of the clones is gone; compared with another copy, unresolved V genes explain less than half, and the rest is unexplained. The sample table shows under 150,000 clones, and about 80% are seen once. The ten largest clones capture 2.7% of the sample. The specimen was PBMCs. The receptors here all came from a boy younger than 10 in good health and CMV-seronegative.

The chain has TRBV27 and TRBJ2-7, with a weak D call TRBD2 (6 bases). The CDR3 loop spans 14 amino acids. The germline gives CDR1 MNHEY, CDR2 SMNVEV (reference sequence). Trimming took off 3 bases at V and 3 bases at J, with 12 bases between the two ends. DNA for the CDR3: TGTGCCAGCAGTTTTTACGGGGGATTCTACGAGCAGTACTTC. Amino acids: CASSFYGGFYEQYF.

This sequence joins TRBV6-1 and TRBJ2-3, with TRBD1 identical over 11 bases. J was trimmed by 4 bases and V by 1 base; bases with no gene match: 1. The CDR3 has 15 amino acids. Germline CDR1 MNHNS, CDR2 SASEGT. In DNA, the CDR3 is TGTGCCAGCAGTGAAGGGACAGGGGGCTCAGATACGCAGTATTTT. This codes for CASSEGTGGSDTQYF.

This clone occurred a few times. J is TRBJ1-1 and V is TRBV30; TRBD1 aligns across 10 bases. The germline CDR1 and CDR2 sequences are GTSNPN and SVGIG (reference sequence). Losses at the gene ends were 0 bases for V and 5 bases for J; bases not matched to a gene: 6. There are 15 residues in the CDR3. For the CDR3, the DNA is TGTGCCTGGAGTGTGTGGGACAGGGGTAGTACTGAAGCTTTCTTT. This encodes CAWSVWDRGSTEAFF.

The gene calls are TRBV5-8 and TRBJ1-3; D may be TRBD1 (6 bases). Germline assignment: CDR1 SGHTS and CDR2 YDEGEE. This CDR3 has 16 residues. V dropped 6 bases and J dropped 2 bases, with 18 bases sitting between them. In nucleotides, the CDR3 is TGTGCCAGCACCACACAGGGTGTAGTTGCTGGAAACACCATATATTTT. Encoded protein: CASTTQGVVAGNTIYF.

The genes are TRBV30 and TRBJ2-7; 7 positions match TRBD1. The CDR3 sequence is 15 residues long. V was clipped by 3 bases and J by 5 bases; unmatched bases: 13. Germline V lookup: CDR1 GTSNPN, CDR2 SVGIG (reference sequence). The CDR3 region has the DNA TGTGCCTGGAGCGCCCCAGGGGGAGTCAGGGACGAGCAGTACTTC. Translated: CAWSAPGGVRDEQYF.

The chain joins TRBV5-4 to TRBJ2-7; 9 nucleotides agree with TRBD2. The CDR3 contains 15 residues. Trimming took 2 bases from V and 6 from J; bases not matched to a gene: 9. CDR1 is SGHNT and CDR2 is YYREEE in the germline V gene (reference sequence). CDR3 sequence reads: CASSFSGGFTVEQYF. Here the CDR3 DNA reads TGTGCCAGCAGCTTTAGCGGGGGTTTCACGGTCGAGCAGTACTTC.

V and J are TRBV7-2 and TRBJ1-2, with D possibly matching TRBD1 (5 bases). Trimming removed 5 bases at V and 4 bases at J, with 14 bases between. This CDR3 is 14 amino acids long. Germline CDR1 is SGHTA and CDR2 is FQGNSA. The CDR3 protein is CASSPPGLGYGYTF. CDR3 DNA sequence: TGTGCCAGCAGCCCTCCGGGACTGGGCTATGGCTACACCTTC.

The chain couples TRBV5-6 to TRBJ2-1; 7 bases match TRBD1. Per the germline V gene, CDR1 is SGHDT and CDR2 is YYEEEE. The CDR3 extends over 13 amino acids. With 3 bases clipped from V and 8 bases from J, the junction kept 5 bases outside the gene matches. The CDR3: CASSYGTVDEQFF. The CDR3 DNA sequence: TGTGCCAGCAGCTACGGGACAGTCGATGAGCAGTTCTTC.

This clone was found once. This chain links TRBV28 with TRBJ2-7, with 9 bases matching TRBD2. CDR1 is MDHEN and CDR2 is SYDVKM in the germline V gene. This CDR3 has 13 residues. The trim removed 7 bases at V and 0 bases at J, leaving 1 base unmatched. The CDR3 sequence is CASTSGDSYEQYF. CDR3 sequence (DNA): TGTGCCAGCACTAGCGGGGACTCCTACGAGCAGTACTTC.

In this sample, this clone turned up a few times. The chain combines TRBV6-1 with TRBJ1-3, with 9 bases matching TRBD1. V dropped 2 bases and J dropped 6; count of bases not matched to a gene: 2. The germline gives CDR1 MNHNS, CDR2 SASEGT. The CDR3 is 14 amino acids. The CDR3 reads CASSETGGENTIYF. CDR3 coding DNA: TGTGCCAGCAGTGAAACAGGGGGCGAAAACACCATATATTTT.

The chain is built from TRBV19 and TRBJ2-7, with TRBD2 as a possible D gene (6 bases). Germline-derived CDR1 and CDR2 are LNHDA and SQIVND (reference sequence). Trimming cost V 3 bases and J 0 bases, with 12 bases left between them. The length of the CDR3 is 15 residues. The CDR3, as DNA: TGTGCCAGTAGTATCAGGGACGGGAGCTCCTACGAGCAGTACGTC. It is translated as CASSIRDGSSYEQYV.

This chain uses TRBV11-2 with TRBJ1-3, with 10 bases matching TRBD1. J was trimmed by 10 bases and V by 5 bases; bases with no gene match: 11. Germline CDR1 reads SGHAT; CDR2 reads FQNNGV. The CDR3 loop spans 15 amino acids. The CDR3 loop reads CASSLGTGEVLTIYF. The CDR3 nucleotides are TGTGCCAGCAGCCTGGGGACAGGGGAGGTTTTGACCATATATTTT.

This chain links TRBV11-2 with TRBJ2-5; 8 bases align to TRBD1. Matching the DNA end better, TRBJ2-7 makes the J call doubtful. Germline V gives CDR1 SGHAT, CDR2 FQNNGV. CDR3 size: 15 residues. CDR3 sequence: CASSLPPGGIYEQYF. The CDR3 nucleotides read TGTGCCAGCAGCTTACCCCCAGGGGGCATCTACGAGCAGTACTTC.

The gene calls are TRBV9 and TRBJ2-2; TRBD1 is a possible D gene (6 bases). The germline CDR1 and CDR2 sequences are SGDLS and YYNGEE. The CDR3 contains 17 residues. The V gene lost 2 bases and the J gene lost 0 bases, with 14 bases spanning the gap. This chain's CDR3 is CASSVNRAYANTGELFF. CDR3 in DNA: TGTGCCAGCAGCGTGAACAGGGCCTACGCGAACACCGGGGAGCTGTTTTTT.

This clone was seen more than once but under ten times. Sequence at one end of the junction differs from germline and may be a read error. The V and J genes are TRBV7-7 and TRBJ2-1; maybe TRBD2 (5 bases). The CDR3 contains 15 residues. CDR1 is SSHAT and CDR2 is FNYEAQ in the germline V gene (reference sequence). The CDR3 is CASSPVRGSYNEQFF. The DNA for the CDR3 is TGTGCTAGCAGCCCGGTTCGGGGTTCCTACAATGAGCAGTTCTTC.

CDR3 sequence: CASSLLAGGPEGTDTQYF. CDR3 nucleotide sequence: TGTGCCAGCAGCTTACTAGCGGGAGGGCCTGAAGGGACAGATACGCAGTATTTT. This chain uses TRBV7-3 with TRBJ2-3; 12 bases match TRBD2. The CDR3 extends over 18 amino acids. Germline assignment: CDR1 SGHTA and CDR2 FQGTGA. The ends lost 2 bases at V and 3 bases at J; junction bases unmatched: 9.

This clone came up once. An end of the junction does not agree with germline; a read error may underlie this. This chain links TRBV7-9 with TRBJ2-2, with a tentative D call TRBD2 (6 bases). CDR3 length: 18 residues. Germline CDR1 and CDR2: SEHNR and FQNEAQ (reference sequence). In nucleotides, the CDR3 is TGTTCCAGCAGCTTCGCCATCCCGGGACTGAGCAGTTTGAGGGAGCTGTTTTTT. Its translation is CSSSFAIPGLSSLRELFF.

The chain uses TRBV11-3 and TRBJ2-2; no reliable D call. The CDR3 runs to 14 residues. The V gene lost 5 bases and the J gene lost 5 bases, with 12 bases spanning the gap. Germline CDR1 and CDR2: SGHNT and YENEEA. CDR3 protein: CASSLRSRTGELFF. CDR3 in DNA: TGTGCCAGCAGCCTCCGATCGCGGACCGGGGAGCTGTTTTTT.

This clone appeared once. The chain employs TRBV7-9 and TRBJ2-7; 8 bases align to TRBD1. The CDR3 sequence is 14 residues long. Germline V gene sequence: CDR1 SEHNR, CDR2 FQNEAQ (reference sequence). The trim removed 2 bases at V and 2 bases at J, leaving 2 bases unmatched. CDR3 region: CASSLSGQAYEQYF. The CDR3 DNA reads TGTGCCAGCAGCTTATCGGGACAGGCCTACGAGCAGTACTTC. Together with reference TRBV7-9 and TRBJ2-7, the CDR3 gives the full variable domain: DTGVSQNPRHKITKRGQNVTFRCDPISEHNRLYWYRQTLGQGPEFLTYFQNEAQLEKSRLLSDRFSAERPKGSFSTLEIQRTEQGDSAMYLCASSLSGQAYEQYFGPGTRLTVT.

The chain combines TRBV4-3 with TRBJ1-2; unclear D gene. The CDR3 is 17 residues long. The germline V and J ends were trimmed by 1 base and 4 bases, with 19 bases remaining between them. Germline V CDR1 and CDR2: LGHNA, YSLEER. CDR3 region: CASSQGIPARGFYGYTF. The CDR3 bases are TGCGCCAGCAGCCAAGGGATTCCAGCCCGAGGGTTCTATGGCTACACCTTC.

The chain combines TRBV6-6 with TRBJ2-2; D may be TRBD1 (5 bases). CDR1 and CDR2 from the germline V gene are MNHNY and SVGAGI (reference sequence). V lost 4 bases to trimming and J lost 5 bases, with 8 bases between them. CDR3 length: 13 residues. The CDR3 loop reads CASSSSGTGELFF. The CDR3 DNA follows: TGTGCCAGCAGTTCTTCAGGGACCGGGGAGCTGTTTTTT.

The rearrangement links TRBV13 to TRBJ1-2; 9 nucleotides line up with TRBD1. CDR1 is PRHDT and CDR2 is FYEKMQ in the germline V gene (reference sequence). The V segment lost 0 bases and the J segment 8 bases; nucleotides outside the gene matches: 4. The CDR3 runs to 14 residues. CDR3 residues: CASSLGTGGGGYTF. For the CDR3, the DNA is TGTGCCAGCAGCTTAGGCACAGGGGGCGGGGGCTACACCTTC. Complete variable domain (other parts from reference TRBV13 and TRBJ1-2): AAGVIQSPRHLIKEKRETATLKCYPIPRHDTVYWYQQGPGQDPQFLISFYEKMQSDKGSIPDRFSAQQFSDYHSELNMSSLELGDSALYFCASSLGTGGGGYTFGSGTRLTVV.

The chain combines TRBV6-4 with TRBJ2-1; 9 bases match TRBD2. With V trimmed by 3 bases and J by 10 bases, 7 bases remained unmatched. The CDR3 is 14 amino acids. Germline loops: CDR1 MRHNA, CDR2 SNTAGT. CDR3 region: CASSDAMTSGEQFF. CDR3 nucleotide sequence: TGTGCCAGCAGTGATGCCATGACTAGCGGAGAGCAGTTCTTC.

This clone was counted only a few times. The rearrangement joins TRBV4-3 to TRBJ2-1; perhaps TRBD1 as D (5 bases). The V end was cut by 0 bases, the J end by 4 bases, with 13 bases between. The CDR3 spans 16 residues. The germline gives CDR1 LGHNA, CDR2 YSLEER. The CDR3 is CASSQEGLELYNEQFF. As DNA, the CDR3 is TGCGCCAGCAGCCAAGAGGGGCTAGAATTATACAATGAGCAGTTCTTC.

Only a few counts were recorded for this clone. The V and J genes are TRBV7-6 and TRBJ2-1; D may be TRBD1 (6 bases). The CDR3 consists of 16 residues. V gave up 4 bases and J gave up 4 bases, with 17 bases separating them. CDR1 SGHVS and CDR2 FNYEAQ come from the germline V gene. CDR3 loop: CASSSILGHTYNEQFF. The CDR3 nucleotides read TGTGCCAGCAGCTCCATTCTGGGACACACTTACAATGAGCAGTTCTTC.

The chain uses TRBV6-1 and TRBJ1-1, with D possibly matching TRBD1 (5 bases). CDR1 is MNHNS and CDR2 is SASEGT in the germline V gene. V was cut by 10 bases and J by 8 bases, with 23 bases left in between. The CDR3 has 14 residues. The CDR3 loop reads CATSESDGGMEAFF. CDR3 coding DNA: TGTGCCACCTCTGAGAGCGACGGGGGAATGGAAGCTTTCTTT.

This chain's CDR3 is CASSLDLAENQPQHF. Here the CDR3 DNA reads TGTGCCAGCAGCTTGGATTTGGCAGAAAATCAGCCCCAGCATTTT. This rearrangement joins TRBV5-4 to TRBJ1-5; D remains ambiguous. V lost 0 bases to trimming and J lost 4 bases, with 11 bases between them. The CDR3 consists of 15 residues. Germline values: CDR1 SGHNT, CDR2 YYREEE (reference sequence).

The V gene is TRBV7-9, the J gene TRBJ1-1; the D gene is possibly TRBD1 (5 bases). The germline V gene encodes CDR1 SEHNR and CDR2 FQNEAQ (reference sequence). There are 17 residues in the CDR3. V lost 5 bases and J lost 0, with 19 bases in between. The CDR3 nucleotides read TGTGCCAGCAGCCTACCGATGCAGGGCGTAATGAACACTGAAGCTTTCTTT. Its protein product is CASSLPMQGVMNTEAFF.

V usage is TRBV27 and J usage is TRBJ2-2; D is uncertain. The germline V gene has CDR1 MNHEY and CDR2 SMNVEV (reference sequence). The V end was cut by 5 bases, the J end by 3 bases, with 4 bases between. This CDR3 is 12 amino acids long. The CDR3 nucleotides are TGTGCCAGCAGTCCGGACACCGGGGAGCTGTTTTTT. Translation: CASSPDTGELFF.

In this sample, this clone turned up once. The junction differs from germline at one of its ends, possibly a read error. The sample holds other DNA sequences that translate to the same CDR3. In DNA, the CDR3 is TGTGCCAGCTCTGTAGCGGGCGATACCTACGAGCAGTACTTT. It translates to CASSVAGDTYEQYF. The rearrangement joins TRBV2 to TRBJ2-7; TRBD2 matches at 7 bases. Germline V lookup: CDR1 SNHLY, CDR2 FYNNEI. CDR3 length: 14 amino acids.

Concerning this clone itself: Other DNA sequences in this sample translate to the same CDR3. The chain employs TRBV5-8 and TRBJ1-2, with TRBD1 matching over 11 bases. The CDR3 consists of 14 residues. Germline CDR1 reads SGHTS; CDR2 reads YDEGEE. Losses at the gene ends were 4 bases for V and 6 bases for J; bases not matched to a gene: 5. CDR3 residues: CASSAGTGGHGYTF. The CDR3 region has the DNA TGTGCCAGCAGCGCAGGGACAGGGGGTCATGGCTACACCTTC.

The rearrangement joins TRBV2 to TRBJ1-2; 9 bases map to TRBD1. Germline values: CDR1 SNHLY, CDR2 FYNNEI. The CDR3 totals 13 residues. After removal of 7 bases from V and 8 bases from J, the junction contained 8 bases not matched to a gene. The CDR3 nucleotides are TGTGCCAGCAAATACAGGGGGCAAGGAGGCTACACCTTC. It yields the protein CASKYRGQGGYTF.